Presented here are 20 T cell receptor beta chains from one specimen sequenced in a study of blood T cell repertoires in COVID-19. The table came from immunoSEQ multiplex PCR; TCRdb's copy has only in-frame clones and leaves some out. The sample consists of about 140,000 clones, about 90% of them appearing once. The sample consisted of peripheral blood. The receptors here all came from a man aged 50 to 60 with active or convalescent COVID-19.

The rearrangement joins TRBV3-1 (or the pseudogene TRBV3-2) to TRBJ1-2; 10 positions agree with TRBD1. CDR1 is LGHDT, CDR2 YNNKEL, per germline (reference sequence). The CDR3 contains 13 residues. V trimming: 5 bases; J trimming: 7 bases; junction bases outside the gene matches: 4. The CDR3: CASSSGTGVGYTF. The CDR3 region has the DNA TGTGCCAGCAGCTCCGGGACAGGGGTTGGCTACACCTTC.

This chain joins TRBV6-2 or TRBV6-3 and TRBJ2-3; TRBD1 aligns across 7 bases. Germline lookup yields CDR1 MNHEY and CDR2 SVGEGT. The CDR3 is made up of 15 amino acids. V shed 6 bases and J 6 bases; nucleotides not matched to a gene: 12. As DNA, the CDR3 is TGTGCCAGCAGCCTCGACAGGGTGAAGATGGATACGCAGTATTTT. Its protein product is CASSLDRVKMDTQYF.

V usage is TRBV6-2 or TRBV6-3 and J usage is TRBJ2-1; 9 nucleotides match TRBD1. The CDR3 loop spans 18 amino acids. After removal of 3 bases from V and 1 base from J, the junction contained 10 bases not matched to a gene. CDR1 is MNHEY and CDR2 is SVGEGT in the germline V gene. As DNA, the CDR3 is TGTGCCAGCAGTTATGGGACCGGACAGGGGAGGTCCTACAATGAGCAGTTCTTC. Its protein is CASSYGTGQGRSYNEQFF.

The CDR3 nucleotides read TGTGCCAGCAGTGACCGGACAGGCTACAATGAGCAGTTCTTC. The encoded protein is CASSDRTGYNEQFF. The V gene is TRBV2, the J gene TRBJ2-1; 7 nucleotides align to TRBD1. The V segment lost 3 bases and the J segment 3 bases; nucleotides outside the gene matches: 2. This CDR3 is 14 amino acids long. Germline V CDR1 and CDR2: SNHLY, FYNNEI.

This clone appeared once. J is TRBJ1-5 and V is TRBV19; a possible D gene is TRBD1 (6 bases). This CDR3 comprises 15 residues. CDR1 and CDR2 from the germline V gene are LNHDA and SQIVND (reference sequence). The ends were cut back, 1 base at V and 1 base at J, with 8 bases in the middle. In nucleotides, the CDR3 is TGTGCCAGTAGTATAGGACAGGTGAGCAATCAGCCCCAGCATTTT. It translates to CASSIGQVSNQPQHF.

CDR3 DNA sequence: TGTGCCAGCAGCTTGGGCGCAGCGGGCATCTCCTACGAGCAGTACTTC. Its translation is CASSLGAAGISYEQYF. V and J are TRBV5-6 and TRBJ2-7; weak D call: TRBD2 (6 bases). V was clipped by 0 bases and J by 0 bases, with 13 bases between them. Germline-derived CDR1 and CDR2 are SGHDT and YYEEEE. The CDR3 covers 16 residues.

The chain carries TRBV6-5 and TRBJ1-5; TRBD1 matches at 7 bases. CDR1 is MNHEY and CDR2 is SVGAGI in the germline V gene. The CDR3 length is 15 residues. V trimming: 4 bases; J trimming: 1 base; junction bases outside the gene matches: 4. The CDR3 DNA sequence: TGTGCCAGCAGTTTGACAGGGTTCAGCAATCAGCCCCAGCATTTT. It is translated as CASSLTGFSNQPQHF.

The chain carries TRBV18 and TRBJ2-4; 8 bases are a match to TRBD2. From germline, CDR1 is KGHSH and CDR2 LQKENI. The trim removed 4 bases at V and 5 bases at J, leaving 4 bases unmatched. The CDR3 runs 14 residues. The CDR3 reads CASSQGTRENIQYF. The CDR3 bases are TGTGCCAGCTCACAGGGGACTAGGGAAAACATTCAGTACTTC.

The V gene is TRBV10-3, the J gene TRBJ2-7, with 13 bases matching TRBD2. The CDR3 covers 14 residues. V shed 5 bases, J shed 6 bases, and the junction held 4 bases outside the gene matches. Germline V gene data show CDR1 as ENHRY and CDR2 as SYGVKD. The DNA of the CDR3 is TGTGCCATCAGTCGGACTAGCGGGAGCTTCGAGCAGTACTTC. This gives the protein CAISRTSGSFEQYF.

The chain is built from TRBV28 and TRBJ2-3; 8 bases align to TRBD2. This CDR3 is built from 16 residues. V gave up 5 bases and J gave up 3 bases; unmatched junction bases: 10. Germline CDR1 MDHEN, CDR2 SYDVKM. This CDR3 reads CASSPLFGLATDTQYF. CDR3 in DNA: TGTGCCAGCAGTCCGCTTTTCGGACTAGCTACAGATACGCAGTATTTT.

The chain carries TRBV18 and TRBJ1-2; D is uncertain. This CDR3 region has 15 residues. V was pared by 0 bases and J by 1 base, with 9 bases between. The V gene's germline CDR1 is KGHSH and CDR2 LQKENI. Here the CDR3 reads CASSPPDNLNYGYTF. As DNA, the CDR3 is TGTGCCAGCTCACCACCTGACAACCTTAACTATGGCTACACCTTC.

The chain uses TRBV5-1 and TRBJ1-1; D not resolved. The V end lost 2 bases, the J end lost 5 bases, and 16 bases lay between the germline ends. Per the germline V gene, CDR1 is SGHRS and CDR2 is YFSETQ. This CDR3 is 15 amino acids long. Here the CDR3 DNA reads TGCGCCAGCAGCTTAATCTCGACGCTCAGGACTGAAGCTTTCTTT. This sequence encodes CASSLISTLRTEAFF.

This clone was seen only once. The chain has TRBV7-9 and TRBJ1-4; a possible D gene is TRBD1 (5 bases). The CDR3 extends over 14 amino acids. Per germline, CDR1 SEHNR and CDR2 FQNEAQ (reference sequence). The germline V and J ends were trimmed by 3 bases and 7 bases, with 12 bases remaining between them. CDR3 sequence: CASSFDRGTEKLFF. DNA of the CDR3: TGTGCCAGCAGCTTCGACCGGGGGACTGAAAAACTGTTTTTT.

Concerning this clone: The same CDR3 can be traced to other DNA sequences in this sample. The chain couples TRBV28 to TRBJ1-4; no reliable D call. V lost 2 bases, J lost 5 bases, and 9 bases lay in between. This CDR3 has 14 amino acids. Germline-derived CDR1 and CDR2 are MDHEN and SYDVKM. Written as DNA, the CDR3 is TGTGCCAGCAGTTTAACGGGCGGGAATGAAAAACTGTTTTTT. It translates to CASSLTGGNEKLFF.

The chain employs TRBV4-3 and TRBJ2-3, with TRBD1 as a possible D gene (6 bases). This CDR3 has 18 residues. V was clipped by 3 bases and J by 4 bases, with 23 bases between them. Germline CDR1 is LGHNA and CDR2 is YSLEER. The CDR3 spells CASSQEPTSTGWADTQYF. For the CDR3, the DNA is TGCGCCAGCAGCCAGGAGCCAACCTCAACAGGGTGGGCAGATACGCAGTATTTT.

The CDR3 DNA sequence: TGTGCCAGCAGCAAGGGGGGGGCCAATGAAAAACTGTTTTTT. This sequence encodes CASSKGGANEKLFF. The V and J genes are TRBV28 and TRBJ1-4; D possibly corresponds to TRBD1 (6 bases). CDR1 is MDHEN and CDR2 is SYDVKM in the germline V gene. Trimming shortened V by 6 bases and J by 5 bases, and 13 bases separated the two germline ends. CDR3 length equals 14 residues.

The rearrangement links TRBV7-9 to TRBJ2-5, with D possibly matching TRBD2 (6 bases). Germline V CDR1 and CDR2: SEHNR, FQNEAQ (reference sequence). Deletions cut 6 bases from V and 9 bases from J, with 17 bases between. The CDR3 sequence is 13 residues long. CDR3 sequence: CASRSAGGEAQYF. The CDR3 nucleotides are TGTGCCAGCAGATCAGCAGGAGGGGAGGCCCAGTACTTC.

This chain joins TRBV7-9 and TRBJ1-4; unclear D gene. V lost 5 bases and J 8 bases, leaving 9 bases between the germline ends. Germline lookup yields CDR1 SEHNR and CDR2 FQNEAQ (reference sequence). The CDR3 runs 12 residues. CDR3 sequence reads: CASSPGQEKLFF. CDR3 sequence (DNA): TGTGCCAGCAGCCCAGGCCAGGAAAAACTGTTTTTT.

The V gene is TRBV7-2, the J gene TRBJ2-2; D perhaps matches TRBD2 (7 bases). The CDR3 runs 15 residues. Trimming cost V 7 bases and J 4 bases, with 16 bases left between them. Germline CDR1 is SGHTA and CDR2 is FQGNSA. DNA for the CDR3: TGTGCCAGCACCTGGGGGGGGGCCGGCACCGGGGAGCTGTTTTTT. Its protein is CASTWGGAGTGELFF. Full variable domain (remainder filled in from reference TRBV7-2 and TRBJ2-2): GAGVSQSPSNKVTEKGKDVELRCDPISGHTALYWYRQSLGQGLEFLIYFQGNSAPDKSGLPSDRFSAERTGGSVSTLTIQRTQQEDSAVYLCASTWGGAGTGELFFGEGSRLTVL.

This rearrangement joins TRBV19 to TRBJ1-6; D not certain. Germline V gene data show CDR1 as LNHDA and CDR2 as SQIVND (reference sequence). The CDR3 length is 16 residues. V was pared by 6 bases and J by 0 bases, with 12 bases between. The CDR3: CASRSGSNSYNSPLHF. DNA of the CDR3: TGTGCCAGTAGAAGCGGGAGCAACTCCTATAATTCACCCCTCCACTTT.